Listed here are 18 T cell receptor beta chains from one sample, sequenced in a study of blood T cells in healthy people across ages. A second PCR of roughly 7 to 11 cycles used a sample-barcoded 5' primer and a J-beta primer mix. One entry per CDR3 protein, called by TCRdb with MiXCR from the 5' RACE reads. The sample lists fewer than 750,000 distinct CDR3 sequences, more than 45% occurring once. Input material: blood. These receptor sequences come from a woman of 80 years or more in good health.

V is TRBV27 and J is TRBJ2-1; the D call may be TRBD1 or TRBD2 (6 bases each). CDR1 is MNHEY and CDR2 is SMNVEV in the germline V gene (reference sequence). Trimming removed 5 bases from V and 6 bases from J, with 14 bases in between. The CDR3 totals 14 residues. CDR3 nucleotide sequence: TGTGCCAGCAGTCCCGCTAGGGGGGCCAATGAGCAGTTCTTC. This sequence encodes CASSPARGANEQFF.

This clonotype occurred many times. In nucleotides, the CDR3 is TGCAGTGCTAGATTCGCTCTAGCTCATGAGCAGTTCTTC. Protein: CSARFALAHEQFF. This chain links TRBV20-1 with TRBJ2-1; D might be TRBD2 (5 bases). The CDR3 has 13 residues. V was clipped by 2 bases and J by 8 bases, with 13 bases between them. Germline V lookup: CDR1 DFQATT, CDR2 SNEGSKA (reference sequence).

By its share, this clonotype is large. The rearrangement uses TRBV20-1 and TRBJ2-3; TRBD1 or TRBD2 may be the D gene (5 bases each). CDR3 length equals 13 residues. The germline V and J ends were trimmed by 4 bases and 6 bases, with 14 bases remaining between them. In germline, CDR1 is DFQATT, CDR2 SNEGSKA (reference sequence). The chain's CDR3 is CSAMGTFSDTQYF. CDR3 DNA: TGCAGTGCTATGGGGACCTTCAGCGATACGCAGTATTTT.

This clonotype has a count of ten or more. The chain recombines TRBV12-3 or TRBV12-4 with TRBJ2-7; weak D call: TRBD2 (6 bases). The CDR3 spans 13 residues. V was clipped by 11 bases and J by 3 bases, with 17 bases between them. DNA of the CDR3: TGTGCCGCCTCGGGAGACTTCAACTACGAGCAGTACTTC. This sequence encodes CAASGDFNYEQYF.

V is TRBV14 and J is TRBJ2-3; D gene ambiguous. Germline V gene data show CDR1 as SGHDN and CDR2 as FVKESK. The CDR3 runs 15 residues. The V end lost 2 bases, the J end lost 2 bases, and 11 bases lay between the germline ends. Written as DNA, the CDR3 is TGTGCCAGCAGCCAAAATTCATGGTACACAGATACGCAGTATTTT. Amino acids: CASSQNSWYTDTQYF.

This clonotype was seen only a few times. The CDR3 region has the DNA TGTGCCACCGGAGCTTACAATGAGCAGTTCTTC. This codes for CATGAYNEQFF. The V gene is TRBV15, the J gene TRBJ2-1; D unclear. The CDR3 sequence is 11 residues long. Per germline, CDR1 LNHNV and CDR2 YYDKDF (reference sequence). With 8 bases removed from V and 4 bases from J, the gap between germline ends came to 6 bases.

V usage is TRBV6-2 or TRBV6-3 and J usage is TRBJ2-4; D remains ambiguous. Gene TRBJ2-7 matches the end of the DNA better, so the J call may be wrong. The CDR3 covers 12 residues. CDR1 is MNHEY, CDR2 SVGEGT, per germline. CDR3 sequence: CASSNQIYEQYF. The CDR3 nucleotides are TGTGCCAGCAGTAACCAGATATACGAGCAGTACTTC.

The V and J genes are TRBV7-9 and TRBJ1-2, with TRBD1 matching 10 bases. In germline, CDR1 is SEHNR, CDR2 FQNEAQ (reference sequence). The ends lost 5 bases at V and 2 bases at J; junction bases unmatched: 11. This CDR3 contains 17 residues. The CDR3 bases are TGTGCCAGCAGCCTGGGACAGGGGCTCGCGGCGAACTATGGCTACACCTTC. Translation: CASSLGQGLAANYGYTF.

This clonotype was seen repeatedly, ten times or more. The rearrangement uses TRBV11-1 and TRBJ2-7; D possibly corresponds to TRBD1 (6 bases). V dropped 3 bases and J dropped 2 bases, with 11 bases sitting between them. The germline V gene encodes CDR1 SGHAT and CDR2 FQDESV (reference sequence). The CDR3 is 14 amino acids. CDR3 nucleotide sequence: TGTGCCAGCAGCTTTTCCTGGGACACCTACGAGCAGTACTTC. This sequence encodes CASSFSWDTYEQYF.

Many counts were recorded for this clonotype. The chain links TRBV5-1 to TRBJ1-2; D remains unclear. CDR3 length: 15 amino acids. Germline CDR1 and CDR2: SGHRS and YFSETQ. V lost 0 bases, J lost 1 base, and 10 bases lay in between. The DNA of the CDR3 is TGCGCCAGCAGCTTGGGCGACACCAATAACTATGGCTACACCTTC. This translates into CASSLGDTNNYGYTF.

In this sample, this clonotype turned up many times. This rearrangement joins TRBV3-1 to TRBJ2-3; D unclear. V gave up 5 bases and J gave up 4 bases, with 10 bases separating them. This CDR3 region has 13 residues. Germline V gene data show CDR1 as LGHDT and CDR2 as YNNKEL (reference sequence). CDR3 loop: CASSWTASDTQYF. CDR3 nucleotide sequence: TGTGCCAGCAGCTGGACGGCTTCAGATACGCAGTATTTT.

Many counts were recorded for this clonotype. The rearrangement links TRBV9 to TRBJ2-1; the match to TRBD2 covers 12 bases. The trim removed 6 bases at V and 1 base at J, leaving 8 bases unmatched. Germline CDR1 SGDLS, CDR2 YYNGEE. The CDR3 sequence is 17 residues long. The DNA of the CDR3 is TGTGCCAGCACCAGGACTAGCGGGACGTATTCCTACAATGAGCAGTTCTTC. Encoded protein: CASTRTSGTYSYNEQFF.

This clonotype came up once. This rearrangement joins TRBV6-5 to TRBJ2-1; tentatively, D is TRBD1 (6 bases). CDR1 is MNHEY and CDR2 is SVGAGI in the germline V gene. The V and J ends lost 5 bases and 10 bases respectively, with 21 bases between them. This CDR3 is 15 amino acids long. The DNA for the CDR3 is TGTGCCAGCAGTACCACAGGGTTGGGGTTATACGAGCAGTTCTTC. Its translation is CASSTTGLGLYEQFF.

The chain employs TRBV2 and TRBJ2-3; the D is unclear. The CDR3 spans 12 residues. Germline CDR1 and CDR2: SNHLY and FYNNEI. Trimming removed 6 bases from V and 8 bases from J, with 12 bases in between. The CDR3 coding sequence is TGTGCCAGCAGACTCATGGAAACTACGCAGTATTTT. Translating gives CASRLMETTQYF.

This clonotype was recorded at least ten times. This chain joins TRBV9 and TRBJ2-7; 7 bases are a match to TRBD2. Germline lookup yields CDR1 SGDLS and CDR2 YYNGEE. V lost 4 bases to trimming and J lost 7 bases; unmatched junction nucleotides: 11. The CDR3 runs to 14 residues. The CDR3 here is CASSPRTSWREQYF. The CDR3 DNA sequence: TGTGCCAGCAGCCCGAGGACTAGTTGGAGGGAGCAGTACTTC.

J is TRBJ2-7 and V is TRBV27; TRBD1 matches 10 bases. V shed 5 bases and J 5 bases; nucleotides not matched to a gene: 12. Germline V lookup: CDR1 MNHEY, CDR2 SMNVEV (reference sequence). CDR3 length: 16 amino acids. CDR3 sequence: CASSVPTGTGVHEQYF. CDR3 nucleotides: TGTGCCAGCAGTGTACCCACCGGGACAGGGGTCCACGAGCAGTACTTC.

There are a few counts of this clonotype. The chain couples TRBV20-1 to TRBJ1-5; D remains ambiguous. There are 12 residues in the CDR3. Germline lookup yields CDR1 DFQATT and CDR2 SNEGSKA (reference sequence). V lost 1 base and J lost 9, with 10 bases in between. The CDR3 sequence is CSARGGIRPQHF. CDR3 nucleotide sequence: TGCAGTGCTAGAGGCGGTATTAGGCCCCAGCATTTT.

Points on this clonotype: Since a much larger clone is just one base distant, this may be a read error. This sequence joins TRBV20-1 and TRBJ2-5; D unclear. Judging by the DNA end, TRBJ2-1 fits better; the J call may be wrong. The germline gives CDR1 DFQATT, CDR2 SNEGSKA (reference sequence). The CDR3 covers 13 residues. CDR3 loop: CSASTPLRDEQFF. The CDR3 DNA reads as TGCAGTGCTAGTACTCCCCTTAGGGATGAGCAGTTCTTC.